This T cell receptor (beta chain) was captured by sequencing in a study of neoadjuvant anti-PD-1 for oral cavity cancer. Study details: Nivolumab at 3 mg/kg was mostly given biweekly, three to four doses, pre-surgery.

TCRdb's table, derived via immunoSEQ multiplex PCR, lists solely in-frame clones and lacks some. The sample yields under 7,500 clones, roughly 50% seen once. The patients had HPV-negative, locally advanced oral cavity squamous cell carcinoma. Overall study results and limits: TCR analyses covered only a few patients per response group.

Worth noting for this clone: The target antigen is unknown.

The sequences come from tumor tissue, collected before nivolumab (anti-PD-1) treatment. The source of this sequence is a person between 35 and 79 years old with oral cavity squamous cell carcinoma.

The CDR3 coding sequence is TGCGCCAGCAGCCGCAATACACAGAACACTGAAGCTTTCTTT. Encoded protein: CASSRNTQNTEAFF. The chain employs TRBV4-1 and TRBJ1-1; D unresolved. The CDR3 length is 14 residues. The V end lost 4 bases, the J end lost 1 base, and 10 bases lay between the germline ends. CDR1 and CDR2 from the germline V gene are MGHRA and YSYEKL.